Each of the 32 T cell receptor beta chains below was sequenced from the same sample in a study of T cells in Graves' hyperthyroidism and ophthalmopathy. Authors of the study amplified TCR beta CDR3 regions from RNA transcripts. TCR CDR3 regions were first amplified by RT-PCR with HTBI primers. A single record per CDR3 protein comes from TCRdb applying MiXCR to the multiplex PCR reads. This table holds 270,000 or so distinct CDR3 sequences, 25% to 30% found once. Sequences were obtained from blood. These receptors all come from a man aged 35 to 55 with Graves' hyperthyroidism that later progressed to Graves' ophthalmopathy.

The chain recombines TRBV6-1 with TRBJ1-1, with a weak D call TRBD1 (5 bases). The germline V and J ends were trimmed by 0 bases and 7 bases, with 9 bases remaining between them. Germline assignment: CDR1 MNHNS and CDR2 SASEGT. This CDR3 has 13 residues. CDR3 coding DNA: TGTGCCAGCAGTGAAGCGGGGGGGGTTGAAGCTTTCTTT. This translates into CASSEAGGVEAFF.

This clonotype was seen repeatedly, ten times or more. This chain uses TRBV12-3 or TRBV12-4 with TRBJ2-5; no clear D gene. The germline V and J ends were trimmed by 3 bases and 5 bases, with 7 bases remaining between them. This CDR3 region has 12 residues. The CDR3 spells CASSFPWETQYF. In DNA form, the CDR3 reads TGTGCCAGCAGTTTCCCCTGGGAGACCCAGTACTTC.

This clonotype has more than one count but fewer than ten. The rearrangement links TRBV6-5 to TRBJ2-7, with TRBD1 as a possible D gene (6 bases). The ends were cut back, 4 bases at V and 7 bases at J, with 14 bases in the middle. Germline V lookup: CDR1 MNHEY, CDR2 SVGAGI. The CDR3 length is 13 residues. The CDR3 DNA reads as TGTGCCAGCAGTTCAGGGGAACGTGGAGAGCAGTACTTC. This codes for CASSSGERGEQYF.

The V gene is TRBV12-3 or TRBV12-4, the J gene TRBJ1-6; D ambiguous. The CDR3 is 14 residues long. V was trimmed by 1 base and J by 6 bases, leaving 7 bases between them. The DNA of the CDR3 is TGTGCCAGCAGTTTAGAGTACGCTAATTCACCCCTCCACTTT. Residues: CASSLEYANSPLHF.

The chain carries TRBV14 and TRBJ2-7; D not certain. The V gene's germline CDR1 is SGHDN and CDR2 FVKESK. Between the trimmed V and J ends, which lost 2 bases and 0 bases, there was a span of 8 bases. This CDR3 contains 14 residues. The CDR3 DNA sequence: TGTGCCAGCAGCCAATTCACCCACTCCTACGAGCAGTACTTC. This translates into CASSQFTHSYEQYF.

The chain uses TRBV11-3 and TRBJ2-2; D might be TRBD1 or TRBD2, each matching 5 bases. This CDR3 is 14 amino acids long. CDR1 and CDR2 from the germline V gene are SGHNT and YENEEA. Trimming removed 6 bases from V and 6 bases from J, with 14 bases in between. The CDR3 reads CASRSRDAAGELFF. CDR3 nucleotide sequence: TGTGCCAGCAGAAGCCGGGACGCCGCCGGGGAGCTGTTTTTT.

V and J are TRBV12-3 or TRBV12-4 and TRBJ2-7; 11 nucleotides align to TRBD2. V shed 6 bases and J 0 bases; nucleotides not matched to a gene: 10. The CDR3 length is 17 residues. The CDR3 loop is CASSGTSGIRSSYEQYF. The CDR3 DNA reads as TGTGCCAGCAGCGGGACTAGCGGAATCCGTTCCTCCTACGAGCAGTACTTC.

V gene TRBV30 combines with J gene TRBJ1-1; no reliable D call. Trimming left V 5 bases short and J 0 bases short, with 10 bases between. Germline V lookup: CDR1 GTSNPN, CDR2 SVGIG (reference sequence). The CDR3 runs 13 residues. The CDR3 bases are TGTGCCTGGCTCGACGGCATGAACACTGAAGCTTTCTTT. Its protein product is CAWLDGMNTEAFF.

This clonotype was observed many times. The rearrangement links TRBV12-3 or TRBV12-4 to TRBJ1-1; D uncertain. CDR3 length: 13 residues. Trimming took 5 bases from V and 6 from J, leaving 13 bases between them. CDR3 DNA sequence: TGTGCCAGCAGTACCCTGGTGAGGGCTGAAGCTTTCTTT. It codes for CASSTLVRAEAFF.

This clonotype has ten or more counts. The chain combines TRBV6-4 with TRBJ2-2; D is perhaps TRBD1 or TRBD2 (6 bases each). The V and J ends lost 6 bases and 7 bases respectively, with 24 bases between them. The CDR3 has 17 amino acids. Looked up from germline, CDR1 is MRHNA and CDR2 is SNTAGT. CDR3 loop: CASRQREGGYGGGELFF. Here the CDR3 DNA reads TGTGCCAGCAGGCAGAGAGAAGGGGGGTATGGTGGCGGGGAGCTGTTTTTT.

This clonotype was counted ten times or more. The V call is TRBV6-1, the J call TRBJ1-1; D is unclear. V lost 2 bases, J lost 1 base, and 5 bases lay in between. The germline CDR1 and CDR2 sequences are MNHNS and SASEGT. The CDR3 is 13 residues long. CDR3 bases: TGTGCCAGCAGTGAAATGAGGAACACTGAAGCTTTCTTT. This translates into CASSEMRNTEAFF.

The chain couples TRBV20-1 to TRBJ2-7; maybe TRBD2 (6 bases). Per germline, CDR1 DFQATT and CDR2 SNEGSKA (reference sequence). The V and J ends lost 0 bases and 2 bases respectively, with 11 bases between them. The CDR3 runs to 14 residues. The CDR3 DNA reads TGCAGTGCTAGAGATGAGACGGGAGCCTACGAGCAGTACTTC. Translation gives CSARDETGAYEQYF.

V gene TRBV27 combines with J gene TRBJ1-2; 9 bases match TRBD1. The CDR3 is 16 amino acids. V lost 7 bases, J lost 7 bases, and 16 bases stayed unmatched. CDR1 is MNHEY and CDR2 is SMNVEV in the germline V gene (reference sequence). The CDR3 loop is CASKTLQGASRGGYTF. In DNA, the CDR3 is TGTGCCAGCAAGACGTTACAGGGGGCATCAAGAGGTGGCTACACCTTC.

The chain links TRBV27 to TRBJ2-7; 11 bases agree with TRBD2. The CDR3 has 16 amino acids. Germline V gives CDR1 MNHEY, CDR2 SMNVEV (reference sequence). Losses at the gene ends were 8 bases for V and 4 bases for J; bases not matched to a gene: 13. The CDR3 nucleotides are TGTGCCAGCGGTCCGTGGTCTAGCGGGAGGCCATACGAGCAGTACTTC. Translation gives CASGPWSSGRPYEQYF.

This clonotype was picked up many times. The J gene is TRBJ2-5, the V gene TRBV4-1, with a weak D call TRBD2 (6 bases). Trimming cost V 1 base and J 5 bases, with 14 bases left between them. The CDR3 consists of 15 residues. The germline gives CDR1 MGHRA, CDR2 YSYEKL. The DNA for the CDR3 is TGCGCCAGCAGCCAAGCCGGGACTGCCCCGGAGACCCAGTACTTC. This translates into CASSQAGTAPETQYF.

This clonotype was seen repeatedly, ten times or more. This chain connects TRBV5-6 to TRBJ2-7; 7 bases are a match to TRBD2. CDR1 SGHDT and CDR2 YYEEEE come from the germline V gene. This CDR3 comprises 17 residues. With 2 bases clipped from V and 1 base from J, the junction kept 12 bases outside the gene matches. The CDR3 here is CASSFNLGEGRSYEQYF. The CDR3 DNA sequence: TGTGCCAGCAGCTTTAACTTGGGGGAGGGGCGATCCTACGAGCAGTACTTC. Based on the CDR3 plus reference TRBV5-6 and TRBJ2-7, the full variable domain is DAGVTQSPTHLIKTRGQQVTLRCSPKSGHDTVSWYQQALGQGPQFIFQYYEEEERQRGNFPDRFSGHQFPNYSSELNVNALLLGDSALYLCASSFNLGEGRSYEQYFGPGTRLTVT.

At least ten counts were recorded for this clonotype. CDR3: CASSPGGSPYEQYF. CDR3 DNA sequence: TGTGCCAGCAGCCCAGGGGGTTCCCCCTACGAGCAGTACTTC. This chain links TRBV5-4 with TRBJ2-7; TRBD1 matches 7 bases. Germline V gene data show CDR1 as SGHNT and CDR2 as YYREEE (reference sequence). With 4 bases clipped from V and 2 bases from J, the junction kept 6 bases outside the gene matches. The CDR3 is made up of 14 amino acids.

This clonotype was recorded many times. The chain couples TRBV12-3 or TRBV12-4 to TRBJ2-7; possibly TRBD1 for D (6 bases). The CDR3 runs to 12 residues. V shed 4 bases and J shed 3 bases, with 7 bases lying between them. The CDR3 DNA is TGTGCCAGCAGTTGGACAGACTACGAGCAGTACTTC. It translates to CASSWTDYEQYF.

This clonotype was detected many times. This chain uses TRBV12-3 or TRBV12-4 with TRBJ2-7; D is possibly TRBD1 or TRBD2 (5 bases each). The CDR3 spans 14 residues. Trimming removed 5 bases at V and 4 bases at J, with 15 bases between. DNA for the CDR3: TGTGCCAGCAGTCAGGGACCGTCCGGGTACGAGCAGTACTTC. This encodes CASSQGPSGYEQYF.

V usage is TRBV30 and J usage is TRBJ2-5, with a tentative D call TRBD1 (5 bases). The V end lost 0 bases, the J end lost 3 bases, and 8 bases lay between the germline ends. Looked up from germline, CDR1 is GTSNPN and CDR2 is SVGIG (reference sequence). The CDR3 runs 13 residues. Here the CDR3 DNA reads TGTGCCTGGAGTGTACGCAGGGAAGAGACCCAGTACTTC. Encoded protein: CAWSVRREETQYF.

V usage is TRBV6-5 and J usage is TRBJ2-5, with 11 bases identical to TRBD2. After removal of 5 bases from V and 5 bases from J, the junction contained 4 bases not matched to a gene. Germline V gene data show CDR1 as MNHEY and CDR2 as SVGAGI. This CDR3 contains 14 residues. The CDR3 loop reads CASSTSGGLETQYF. For the CDR3, the DNA is TGTGCCAGCAGTACTAGCGGGGGTCTGGAGACCCAGTACTTC.

This clonotype was seen repeatedly, ten times or more. The rearrangement uses TRBV7-3 and TRBJ2-3, with D unclear. This CDR3 region has 11 residues. V dropped 5 bases and J dropped 6 bases, with 6 bases sitting between them. Germline V lookup: CDR1 SGHTA, CDR2 FQGTGA. CDR3 DNA: TGTGCCAGCAGCCAGGCGGATACGCAGTATTTT. Translating it yields CASSQADTQYF.

This clonotype was seen repeatedly, ten times or more. The rearrangement links TRBV29-1 to TRBJ1-2; 9 nucleotides align to TRBD1. The CDR3 covers 14 residues. The germline CDR1 and CDR2 sequences are SQVTM and ANQGSEA. Trimming removed 5 bases from V and 4 bases from J; junction bases left unmatched: 8. This CDR3 is CSVQNRDRVYGYTF. Here the CDR3 DNA reads TGCAGCGTTCAAAACCGGGACAGGGTCTATGGCTACACCTTC.

Ten or more counts support this clonotype. The chain has TRBV20-1 and TRBJ1-2; TRBD1 agrees at 9 bases. Germline V CDR1 and CDR2: DFQATT, SNEGSKA (reference sequence). Trimming at V came to 6 bases and at J to 2 bases, leaving 4 bases not matched to a gene. The CDR3 spans 13 residues. The chain's CDR3 is CSAGQGLNYGYTF. As DNA, the CDR3 is TGCAGTGCCGGACAGGGGCTAAACTATGGCTACACCTTC.

This chain uses TRBV6-2 or TRBV6-3 with TRBJ1-5; TRBD1 aligns across 8 bases. Trimming at V came to 0 bases and at J to 8 bases, leaving 6 bases not matched to a gene. CDR1 is MNHEY, CDR2 SVGEGT, per germline. The CDR3 is made up of 15 amino acids. The CDR3 sequence is CASSYSSRGLEPQHF. CDR3 DNA sequence: TGTGCCAGCAGTTACTCTAGCAGGGGGCTGGAGCCCCAGCATTTT.

V gene TRBV11-2 combines with J gene TRBJ2-7; TRBD1 aligns across 7 bases. The J segment lost 4 bases and the V segment lost 4 bases, leaving 10 bases of the junction unmatched. CDR3 size: 15 residues. The germline CDR1 and CDR2 sequences are SGHAT and FQNNGV. The CDR3 nucleotides are TGTGCCAGCAGCTCCCGACAGGGCCTGGGTTACGAGCAGTACTTC. Its translation is CASSSRQGLGYEQYF.

The chain is built from TRBV6-5 and TRBJ1-2; no definite D call. The CDR3 extends over 15 amino acids. Looked up from germline, CDR1 is MNHEY and CDR2 is SVGAGI. Between the trimmed V and J ends, which lost 4 bases and 4 bases, there was a span of 16 bases. CDR3 nucleotides: TGTGCCAGCAGTTTTGACGGGAGCCTTGGCTATGGCTACACCTTC. This gives the protein CASSFDGSLGYGYTF.

The sample holds many counts of this clonotype. The V call is TRBV20-1, the J call TRBJ1-2; 9 positions match TRBD1. The V segment lost 6 bases and the J segment 4 bases; nucleotides outside the gene matches: 3. Germline CDR1 and CDR2: DFQATT and SNEGSKA (reference sequence). The CDR3 contains 12 residues. This CDR3 is CSAGTGSYGYTF. CDR3 DNA: TGCAGTGCAGGGACAGGGTCCTATGGCTACACCTTC.

The rearrangement links TRBV3-1 to TRBJ2-5; D perhaps matches TRBD1 (5 bases). The length of the CDR3 is 13 residues. From germline, CDR1 is LGHDT and CDR2 YNNKEL (reference sequence). V was trimmed by 0 bases and J by 5 bases, leaving 7 bases between them. The CDR3 region is CASSQEGVETQYF. In nucleotides, the CDR3 is TGTGCCAGCAGCCAAGAAGGGGTGGAGACCCAGTACTTC.

This clonotype was detected ten times or more. The rearrangement joins TRBV18 to TRBJ1-6; 9 positions match TRBD1. J was trimmed by 5 bases and V by 4 bases; bases with no gene match: 3. CDR1 is KGHSH and CDR2 is LQKENI in the germline V gene. The CDR3 has 15 residues. CDR3 nucleotide sequence: TGTGCCAGCTCACGGGGACAGGGAGATAATTCACCCCTCCACTTT. This translates into CASSRGQGDNSPLHF.

This clonotype was detected ten times or more. The chain carries TRBV20-1 and TRBJ2-5; 7 nucleotides align to TRBD2. CDR3 size: 18 residues. Per the germline V gene, CDR1 is DFQATT and CDR2 is SNEGSKA (reference sequence). V lost 0 bases, J lost 2 bases, and 15 bases stayed unmatched. The CDR3 DNA follows: TGCAGTGCTAGAGATTATGACTATGTGGGCGGGGGACAAGAGACCCAGTACTTC. Protein: CSARDYDYVGGGQETQYF.

This clonotype has ten or more counts. As DNA, the CDR3 is TGTGCCAGCAGTTCGAGGAACGAGCAGTTCTTC. As protein: CASSSRNEQFF. The chain recombines TRBV6-5 with TRBJ2-1; D is unclear. The length of the CDR3 is 11 residues. Germline CDR1 is MNHEY and CDR2 is SVGAGI. Deletions cut 4 bases from V and 10 bases from J, with 8 bases between.